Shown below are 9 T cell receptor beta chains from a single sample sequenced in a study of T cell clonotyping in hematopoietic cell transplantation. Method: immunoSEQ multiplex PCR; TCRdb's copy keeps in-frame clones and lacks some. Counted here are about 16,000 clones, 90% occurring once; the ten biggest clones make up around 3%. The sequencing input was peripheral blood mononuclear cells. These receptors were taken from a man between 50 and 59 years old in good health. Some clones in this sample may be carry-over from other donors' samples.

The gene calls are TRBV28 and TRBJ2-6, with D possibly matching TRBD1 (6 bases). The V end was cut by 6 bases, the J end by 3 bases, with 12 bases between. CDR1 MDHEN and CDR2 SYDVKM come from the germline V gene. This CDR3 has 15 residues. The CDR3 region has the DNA TGTGCCAGCAGAATAACAGGGCGTGGGGCCAACGTCCTGACTTTC. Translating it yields CASRITGRGANVLTF.

The CDR3: CASSFSGGGRSPLHF. Written as DNA, the CDR3 is TGTGCCAGCAGTTTCTCAGGGGGTGGTAGGTCACCCCTCCACTTT. The chain couples TRBV28 to TRBJ1-6; 7 bases align to TRBD1. The germline gives CDR1 MDHEN, CDR2 SYDVKM. This CDR3 comprises 15 residues. The V segment lost 3 bases and the J segment 10 bases; nucleotides outside the gene matches: 9.

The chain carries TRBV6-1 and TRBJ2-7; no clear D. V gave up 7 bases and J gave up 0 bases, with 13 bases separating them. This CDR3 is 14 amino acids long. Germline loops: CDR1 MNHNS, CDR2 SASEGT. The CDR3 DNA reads TGTGCCAGCACGGCGACACCTTCCTCCTACGAGCAGTACTTC. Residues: CASTATPSSYEQYF.

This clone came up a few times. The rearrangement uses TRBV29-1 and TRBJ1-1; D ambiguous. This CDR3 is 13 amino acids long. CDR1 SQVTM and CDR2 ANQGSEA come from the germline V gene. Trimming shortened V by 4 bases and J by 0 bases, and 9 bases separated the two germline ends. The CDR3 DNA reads TGCAGCGTTGCCTTTGAGATGAACACTGAAGCTTTCTTT. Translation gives CSVAFEMNTEAFF.

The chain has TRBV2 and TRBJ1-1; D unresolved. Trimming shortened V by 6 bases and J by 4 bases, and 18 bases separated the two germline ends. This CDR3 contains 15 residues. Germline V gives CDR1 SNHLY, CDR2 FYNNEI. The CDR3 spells CASRKDAGGFTEAFF. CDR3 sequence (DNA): TGTGCCAGCAGGAAGGACGCCGGAGGATTCACTGAAGCTTTCTTT.

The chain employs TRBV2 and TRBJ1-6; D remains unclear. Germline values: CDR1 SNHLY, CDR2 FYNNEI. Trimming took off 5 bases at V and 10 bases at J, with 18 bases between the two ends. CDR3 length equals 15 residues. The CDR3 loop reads CASSPTAQQTSPLHF. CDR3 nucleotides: TGTGCCAGCAGTCCTACAGCTCAGCAAACCTCACCCCTCCACTTT.

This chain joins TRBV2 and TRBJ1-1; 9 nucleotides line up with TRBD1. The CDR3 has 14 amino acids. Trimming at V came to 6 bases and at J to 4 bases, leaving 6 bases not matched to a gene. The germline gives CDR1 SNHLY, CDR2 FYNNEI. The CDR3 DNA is TGTGCCAGCAGCCGGACAGGGGTGGGCACTGAAGCTTTCTTT. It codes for CASSRTGVGTEAFF. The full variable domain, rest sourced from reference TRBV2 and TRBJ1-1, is EPEVTQTPSHQVTQMGQEVILRCVPISNHLYFYWYRQILGQKVEFLVSFYNNEISEKSEIFDDQFSVERPDGSNFTLKIRSTKLEDSAMYFCASSRTGVGTEAFFGQGTRLTVV.

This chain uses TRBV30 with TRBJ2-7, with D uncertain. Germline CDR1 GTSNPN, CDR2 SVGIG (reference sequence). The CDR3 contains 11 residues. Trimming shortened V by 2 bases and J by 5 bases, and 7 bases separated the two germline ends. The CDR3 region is CAWSKVDEQYF. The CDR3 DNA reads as TGTGCCTGGAGTAAGGTAGACGAGCAGTACTTC. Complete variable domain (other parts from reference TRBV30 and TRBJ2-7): SQTIHQWPATLVQPVGSPLSLECTVEGTSNPNLYWYRQAAGRGLQLLFYSVGIGQISSEVPQNLSASRPQDRQFILSSKKLLLSDSGFYLCAWSKVDEQYFGPGTRLTVT.

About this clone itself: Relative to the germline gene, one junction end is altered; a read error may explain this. In DNA, the CDR3 is TGTGCCACCAGCAGAGATAATGCCCTATTTGCTTTT. The encoded protein is CATSRDNALFAF. The chain couples TRBV15 to TRBJ1-5, with unresolved D. Germline V lookup: CDR1 LNHNV, CDR2 YYDKDF (reference sequence). The CDR3 totals 12 residues. The whole variable domain, remainder taken from reference TRBV15 and TRBJ1-5, is DAMVIQNPRYQVTQFGKPVTLSCSQTLNHNVMYWYQQKSSQAPKLLFHYYDKDFNNEADTPDNFQSRRPNTSFCFLDIRSPGLGDTAMYLCATSRDNALFAFGDGTRLSIL.